This T cell receptor (beta chain) was documented in a study of CD8 T cells in ankylosing spondylitis. The CDR3 spans 15 residues. CDR1 MGHRA and CDR2 YSYEKL come from the germline V gene. V lost 0 bases and J 3 bases, leaving 12 bases between the germline ends. TCR beta libraries were made by quantitative 5'-RACE with molecular barcodes. Each CDR3 protein is one row after TCRdb ran MiXCR on the 5' RACE reads. The sample includes a few hundred thousand distinct CDR3 sequences, 15% to 20% of them seen just once. The sequenced sample consisted of blood, either unsorted or a sorted T cell fraction (not recorded which). The receptor comes from a male donor with ankylosing spondylitis or in good health (not recorded which). This chain links TRBV4-1 with TRBJ2-7; possibly TRBD1 or TRBD2 for D (6 bases each). CDR3 in DNA: TGCGCCAGCAGCCAAGATGGGGGGCTCGGCTACGAGCAGTACTTC. This sequence encodes CASSQDGGLGYEQYF.